One T cell receptor beta chain is described in this entry. Its antigen is not identified. The record originates from a study of OX40 agonist ivuxolimab in advanced cancers. Study conclusions and caveats: Compared with CD4+, CD8+ T cells on average had more expanded clones. It was not determined which antigens were specifically recognized by the peripheral T cells that had undergone clonal expansion.

The repertoire was sequenced with immunoSEQ multiplex PCR; TCRdb's copy has only in-frame clones and lacks some. The sample lists under 100,000 clones; roughly 92% were seen once. Germline CDR1 MNHEY, CDR2 SVGAGI. The CDR3 runs 13 residues. V was trimmed by 6 bases and J by 8 bases, leaving 13 bases between them. The sample in question was CD4+ or CD8+ T cells sorted from blood, obtained in a trial of the OX40 agonist ivuxolimab. V is TRBV6-5 and J is TRBJ1-4, with no clear D. The TCR was taken from an adult with an advanced solid tumor such as melanoma, head and neck, liver or kidney cancer. The DNA of the CDR3 is TGTGCCAGCAGCCTTAGACCCGGGGAAAAACTGTTTTTT. This codes for CASSLRPGEKLFF.